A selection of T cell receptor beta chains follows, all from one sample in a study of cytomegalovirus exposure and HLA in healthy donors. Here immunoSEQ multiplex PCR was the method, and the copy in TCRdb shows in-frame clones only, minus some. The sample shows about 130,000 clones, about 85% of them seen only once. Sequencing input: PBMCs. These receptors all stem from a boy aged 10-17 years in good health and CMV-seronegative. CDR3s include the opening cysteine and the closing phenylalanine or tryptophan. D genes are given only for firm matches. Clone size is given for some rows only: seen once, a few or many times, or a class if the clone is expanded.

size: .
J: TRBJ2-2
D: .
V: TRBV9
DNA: TGTGCCAGCAGCACCCGACAGGCGGGTGACACCGGGGAGCTGTTTTTT
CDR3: CASSTRQAGDTGELFF

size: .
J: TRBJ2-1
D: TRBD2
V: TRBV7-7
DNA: TGTGCTAGCAGCTTAGCAGGACTAGCGGGAGCGGATGAGCAGTTCTTC
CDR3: CASSLAGLAGADEQFF

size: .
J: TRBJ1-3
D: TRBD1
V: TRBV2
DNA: TGTGCCAGCAGCAGGGGGCCGATTGGAAACACCATATATTTT
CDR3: CASSRGPIGNTIYF

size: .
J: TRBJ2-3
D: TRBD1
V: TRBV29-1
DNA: TGCAGCGTGGAAGGACAGGGGGATGTTAACACAGATACGCAGTATTTT
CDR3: CSVEGQGDVNTDTQYF

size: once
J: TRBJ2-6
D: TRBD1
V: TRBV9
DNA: TGTGCCAGCAGCGAGAGGGGGGACAGGGGGACTGCTGGGGCCAACGTCCTGACTTTC
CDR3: CASSERGDRGTAGANVLTF

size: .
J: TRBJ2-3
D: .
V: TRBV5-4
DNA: TGTGCCAGCAGCTTCGGGGGCACAGATACGCAGTATTTT
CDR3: CASSFGGTDTQYF

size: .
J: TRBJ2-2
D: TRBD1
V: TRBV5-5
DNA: TGTGCCAGCAGCTTTGTGACAGGGGTCACCGGGGAGCTGTTTTTT
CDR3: CASSFVTGVTGELFF

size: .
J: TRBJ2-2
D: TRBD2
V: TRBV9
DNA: TGTGCCAGCAGCCGGGGGGCGGGACTAGCGGGGGGGAAGAACACCGGGGAGCTGTTTTTT
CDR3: CASSRGAGLAGGKNTGELFF

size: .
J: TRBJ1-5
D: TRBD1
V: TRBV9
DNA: TGTGCCAGCAGCGTAGGTACAGGGGCCAATCAGCCCCAGCATTTT
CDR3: CASSVGTGANQPQHF

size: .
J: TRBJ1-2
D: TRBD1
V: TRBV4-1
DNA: TGCGCCAGCAGCCAAGACCCCGGGACAGGGGAACATGGCTACACCTTC
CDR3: CASSQDPGTGEHGYTF

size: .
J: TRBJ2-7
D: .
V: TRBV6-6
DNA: TGTGCCAGCAGTTTCCCTGCCAGGGGGGTCGAGCAGTACTTC
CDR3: CASSFPARGVEQYF

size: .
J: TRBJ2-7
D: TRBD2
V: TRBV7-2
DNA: TGTGCCAGCAGCTTAAGGTCTGGAGCGGGAGGTTCCGACGAGCAGTACTTC
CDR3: CASSLRSGAGGSDEQYF

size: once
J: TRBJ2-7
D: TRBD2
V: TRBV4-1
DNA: TGCGCCAGCAGCCAAGATCCCATTCTTCCGGGACTAGTCCTCTACGAGCAGTACTTC
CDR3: CASSQDPILPGLVLYEQYF

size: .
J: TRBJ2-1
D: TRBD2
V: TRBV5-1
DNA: TGCGCCAGCAGCCCCGGGACTAGCGGGAGGGCTAATGAGCAGTTCTTC
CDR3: CASSPGTSGRANEQFF

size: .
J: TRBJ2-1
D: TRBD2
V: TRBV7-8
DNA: TGTGCCAGCAGCCCTGGACTAGCGGGAGGAGACGACTACAATGAGCAGTTCTTC
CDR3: CASSPGLAGGDDYNEQFF

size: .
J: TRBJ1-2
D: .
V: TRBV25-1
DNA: TGTGCCAGCACGACAGAATTCAGCGGCTACACCTTC
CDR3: CASTTEFSGYTF

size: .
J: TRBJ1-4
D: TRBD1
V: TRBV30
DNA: TGTGCCTGGAGTGCCGTGAGACAGGGGGGTGAAAAACTGTTTTTT
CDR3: CAWSAVRQGGEKLFF

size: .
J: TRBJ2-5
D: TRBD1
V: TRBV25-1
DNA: TGTGCCAGCAGTGAACCCCAGGGGGCGTGGGAGACCCAGTACTTC
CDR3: CASSEPQGAWETQYF

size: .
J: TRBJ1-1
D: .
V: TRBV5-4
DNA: TGTGCCAGCAGCTTGGATGGGCTGAACACTGAAGCTTTCTTT
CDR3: CASSLDGLNTEAFF

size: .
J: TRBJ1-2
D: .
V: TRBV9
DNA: TGTGCCAGCGGGGAGGGCAGACCTAACTATGGCTACACCTTC
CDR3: CASGEGRPNYGYTF

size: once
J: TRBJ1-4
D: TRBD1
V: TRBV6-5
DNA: TGTGCCAGCAGTGCAGGACAGGGAGGTGAAAAACTGTTTTTT
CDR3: CASSAGQGGEKLFF

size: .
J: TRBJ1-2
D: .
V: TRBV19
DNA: TGTGCCAGTAGTATAGGACAGGAAAACTATGGCTACACCTTC
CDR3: CASSIGQENYGYTF

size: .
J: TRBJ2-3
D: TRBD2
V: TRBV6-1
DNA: TGTGCCAGCAGTGAAACCCGGACTAGCGTCACAGATACGCAGTATTTT
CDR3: CASSETRTSVTDTQYF

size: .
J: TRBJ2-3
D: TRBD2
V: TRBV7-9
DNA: TGTGCCAGCAGCTACCGAGCGGGAGCAGGAGATACGCAGTATTTT
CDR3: CASSYRAGAGDTQYF

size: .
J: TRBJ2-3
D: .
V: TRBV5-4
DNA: TGTGCCAGCAGCTCTGAAAGGAGAGATACGCAGTATTTT
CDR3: CASSSERRDTQYF

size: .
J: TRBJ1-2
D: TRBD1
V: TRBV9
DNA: TGTGCCAGCAGCGTAGTTCAGGGGGATGGCTACACCTTC
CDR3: CASSVVQGDGYTF

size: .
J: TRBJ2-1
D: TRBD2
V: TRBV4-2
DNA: TGTGCCAGCAGCCAAGAGGGGGGACTAGCGGGAGGAAATGAGCAGTTCTTC
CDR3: CASSQEGGLAGGNEQFF

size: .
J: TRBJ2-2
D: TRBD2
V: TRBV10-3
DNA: TGTGCCATCAGTGGGCCGATTCCCAATAGCGGGAGGGCCCACACCGGGGAGCTGTTTTTT
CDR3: CAISGPIPNSGRAHTGELFF

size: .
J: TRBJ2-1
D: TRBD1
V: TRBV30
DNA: TGTGCCTGGGGTACGACAGGGTACAATGAGCAGTTCTTC
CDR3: CAWGTTGYNEQFF

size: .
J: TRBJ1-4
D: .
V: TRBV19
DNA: TGTGCCAGTAGTTCCCCCGGGTCCAATATCGGTGAAAAACTGTTTTTT
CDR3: CASSSPGSNIGEKLFF

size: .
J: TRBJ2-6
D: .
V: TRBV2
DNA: TGTGCCACCAAAACTTCGTTCTCTGGGGCCAACGTCCTGACTTTC
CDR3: CATKTSFSGANVLTF

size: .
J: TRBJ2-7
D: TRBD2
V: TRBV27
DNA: TGTGCCAGCAGTCGACGTCCCGGGGGGTCAGGGGAGCAGTACTTC
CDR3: CASSRRPGGSGEQYF

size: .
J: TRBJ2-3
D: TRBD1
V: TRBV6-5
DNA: TGTGCCAGCACGCACGGGACAGGGTACACAGATACGCAGTATTTT
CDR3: CASTHGTGYTDTQYF

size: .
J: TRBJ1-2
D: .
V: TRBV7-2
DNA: TGTGCCAGCAGCTTAGCGGGATGGGGGGAATATGGCTACACCTTC
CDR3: CASSLAGWGEYGYTF

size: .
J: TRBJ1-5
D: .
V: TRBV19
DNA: TGTGCCAGTAGTCGTCCTTATAGCAATCAGCCCCAGCATTTT
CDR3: CASSRPYSNQPQHF

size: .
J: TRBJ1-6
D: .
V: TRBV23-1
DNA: TGCGCCAGCAGCCTCCACCAAGGACTCCGGCACACCAGCTCCTATAATTCACCCCTCCACTTT
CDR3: CASSLHQGLRHTSSYNSPLHF

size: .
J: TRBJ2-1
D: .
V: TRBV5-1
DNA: TGCGCCAGCAGCTCTGACTTTTGGGAGCAGTTCTTC
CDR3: CASSSDFWEQFF

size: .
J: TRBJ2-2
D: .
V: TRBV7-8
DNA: TGTGCCAGCAGCTTAGCGGTGGGGGCGGTGAACACCGGGGAGCTGTTTTTT
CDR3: CASSLAVGAVNTGELFF

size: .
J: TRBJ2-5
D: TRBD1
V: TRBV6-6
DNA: TGTGCCAGCAGACGACAGGGTTTAGAGACCCAGTACTTC
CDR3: CASRRQGLETQYF

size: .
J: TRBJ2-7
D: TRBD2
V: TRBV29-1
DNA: TGCAGCGTTCGGACTAGCGGGGGGGCCCACGAGCAGTACTTC
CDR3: CSVRTSGGAHEQYF

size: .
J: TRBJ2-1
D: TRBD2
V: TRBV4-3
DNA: TGCGCCAGCAGCCAAGGTAGCGGGGGGCCGTCCGAGCAGTTCTTC
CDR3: CASSQGSGGPSEQFF

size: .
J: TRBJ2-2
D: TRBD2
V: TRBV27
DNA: TGTGCCAGCAGTCCGGGACTAGCGGGAATGGTTCGGTCCGGGGAGCTGTTTTTT
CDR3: CASSPGLAGMVRSGELFF

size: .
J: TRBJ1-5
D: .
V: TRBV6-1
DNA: TGTGCCAGCAGCACAGTCTCATATAGCAATCAGCCCCAGCATTTT
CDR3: CASSTVSYSNQPQHF

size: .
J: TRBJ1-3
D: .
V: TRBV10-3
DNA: TGTGCCATCGGCGGGGACTTCAGCTCTGGAAACACCATATATTTT
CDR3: CAIGGDFSSGNTIYF

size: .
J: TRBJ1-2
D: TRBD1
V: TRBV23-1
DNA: TGCGCCAGCACCCCAAGGCCAGGACAGGGGTATGGCTACACCTTC
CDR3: CASTPRPGQGYGYTF

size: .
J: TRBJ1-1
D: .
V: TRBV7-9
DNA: TGTGCCAGCAGCTTACAGACTGAAGCTTTCTTT
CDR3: CASSLQTEAFF

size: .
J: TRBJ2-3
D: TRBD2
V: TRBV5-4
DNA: TGTGCCAGCAGGAGGACTAGCGGGAGGACGGGGACAGATACGCAGTATTTT
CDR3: CASRRTSGRTGTDTQYF

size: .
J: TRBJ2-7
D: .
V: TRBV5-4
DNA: TGTGCCAGCAGCGAAGGGGGAAATGTCGGCTACGAGCAGTACTTC
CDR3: CASSEGGNVGYEQYF

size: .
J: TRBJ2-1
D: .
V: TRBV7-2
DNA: TGTGCCAGCAGCTCCGGGGTGCGCTACAATGAGCAGTTCTTC
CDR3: CASSSGVRYNEQFF